This T cell receptor (beta chain) was recorded in a study of cytomegalovirus exposure and HLA in healthy donors (dated by TCRdb to the late 2010s). As for the study more broadly: According to a later analysis, one platform produced both the roughly 130 validation repertoires and the 670 or so repertoires of the first cohort. The study aimed to test whether cataloging public T cell receptors could reveal signatures of past pathogen exposure. A separate validation cohort of some 130 different subjects was used in addition to the approximately 700-subject first cohort. The study combined high-throughput TCR immunosequencing, statistical association of individual TCRs with disease status, and machine learning to predict cytomegalovirus infection status.

Summary of the overall study and its limitations: In a later analysis, TCRs clustered in the first cohort were found to also tend to co-occur in the roughly 120 validation repertoires, with over 90% of cluster scores above 0. The authors suggested that the approach could potentially be generalized to other disease states and immunological phenotypes. In the study, 150 to 200 TCR beta chains were listed as associated with cytomegalovirus. In both the original and validation cohorts, the classifier was reported to diagnose cytomegalovirus status with high specificity and sensitivity. A few of the identified cytomegalovirus-associated TCR beta chains were confirmed in vitro to be specific for cytomegalovirus antigens. A later analysis had no HLA typing for the validation cohort, so co-occurrence there was scored across all 130 or so repertoires. Most TCR sequences were seen in very few donors, while some public TCRs were found in many individuals.

Taken from cysteine to phenylalanine, the CDR3 has 15 residues. Only CDR3 DNA remains: 45 bases, in frame from the first base. CDR1 SEHNR and CDR2 FQNEAQ are derived from the germline V gene (reference sequence). The donors were included in the validation cohort of 100 to 150 subjects, a group kept apart from the approximately 670-subject first cohort. To note about this clone: The antigen it binds to is not known. One end of the junction fails to match germline, which may point to a read error.

The method behind the library was the immunoSEQ multiplex PCR assay. Processing in the source paper ran as follows. A statistical classification framework was built to diagnose cytomegalovirus status from the catalog of TCR beta chain sequences. TCRdb mirrors the immuneACCESS table, restricted to in-frame sequences. Some clones are absent from its copies; in checked studies, under half trace to an unresolved V gene, and the reason for the others is unknown. The D gene and trimming were derived from the DNA, and the V and J assignments and clone size from that table. The sample records just under 75,000 clones, about 93% of which are singletons. Together, the top ten hold roughly 3.2% of the sample.

The chain was built from TRBV7-9 and TRBJ1-3; no D gene call is confident. The sequence came from a young woman in good health and CMV-seropositive. Material: PBMCs. The CDR3 protein sequence reads: CASSVALPSGNTIYF. The nucleotides are TGTGCCAGCAGCGTAGCCCTCCCCTCTGGAAACACCATATATTTT.